A selection of T cell receptor beta chains follows, all from one sample in a study of T cells in Graves' hyperthyroidism and ophthalmopathy. TCRdb reprocessed the multiplex PCR reads with MiXCR, giving one entry per CDR3 protein. Here the sample spans a few hundred thousand distinct CDR3 sequences, roughly 15% being singletons. Sequencing was performed on blood. Receptors were obtained from a woman aged 40 to 49 with Graves' ophthalmopathy. The conserved cysteine and the conserved F or W are not part of the CDR3 here. D genes are given only for firm matches.

D,V,J,CDR3
NA,TRBV6-1,TRBJ2-5,ASRQNPAVSKETQY
TRBD2,TRBV2,TRBJ2-1,ASSLSGGGYNEQF
TRBD1,TRBV9,TRBJ1-3,ASSVGPGGGGNTIY
NA,TRBV6-1,TRBJ1-3,ASRPLTGSRKTGNTIY
NA,TRBV7-9,TRBJ2-2,ASSFRQFGELF
NA,TRBV20-1,TRBJ2-1,SAPFPAFEQF
NA,TRBV6-6,TRBJ2-1,ASSLATSYNEQF
TRBD2,TRBV5-6,TRBJ2-1,ASSYPGGPNNEQF
NA,TRBV6-1,TRBJ1-2,ASGEGRHYGYT
NA,TRBV29-1,TRBJ2-5,SVVVSQETQY
NA,TRBV29-1,TRBJ2-7,SVYLGTSLYEQY
NA,TRBV19,TRBJ1-4,ASRKGTALVAEKLF
NA,TRBV12-3/TRBV12-4,TRBJ1-2,ASRGAGTRYGYT
TRBD2,TRBV20-1,TRBJ2-3,SASRLAGGTSGTDTQY
NA,TRBV7-2,TRBJ2-7,ASSLEGVYEQY
NA,TRBV20-1,TRBJ2-2,SAKHGELF
NA,TRBV6-1,TRBJ1-5,ASSEGTVPNQPQH
TRBD1,TRBV9,TRBJ1-1,ASSVQGGSTEAF
NA,TRBV12-3/TRBV12-4,TRBJ2-7,ASSLAGAPSYEQY
NA,TRBV6-1,TRBJ1-6,ASTKGGLRYNSPLH
TRBD2,TRBV7-8,TRBJ2-1,ASSPRAGPEDEQF
TRBD2,TRBV5-6,TRBJ2-2,ASSPGLGDGELF
NA,TRBV7-9,TRBJ2-7,ASSRRGPDISYEQY
NA,TRBV7-2,TRBJ1-4,ASRGGAGEKLF
NA,TRBV14,TRBJ1-1,ASSQDSLNTEAF
TRBD1,TRBV12-3/TRBV12-4,TRBJ2-1,ASSVGTEYYNEQF
TRBD1,TRBV19,TRBJ1-3,ASSTGTGSGNTIY
TRBD2,TRBV6-2/TRBV6-3,TRBJ2-4,ASRGLAGGGKNIQY
NA,TRBV10-3,TRBJ2-7,AISPSRSNSGYEQY
TRBD1,TRBV18,TRBJ1-1,ASSLYRGRYDTEAF
NA,TRBV30,TRBJ2-1,AWSVQASLGSKNEQF
TRBD2,TRBV27,TRBJ2-2,ASTGGTSGIIGELF
NA,TRBV9,TRBJ2-1,ASSVEWQGEGEQF